The sequence of this T cell receptor (beta chain) was determined in a study of T cells in Graves' hyperthyroidism and ophthalmopathy. Study conclusions and caveats: Among thyroid clonotypes expanded above 0.001, most also appeared in blood.

A remark on this clonotype: Antigen: not known. Given a much more abundant clone one base away, this may be a read error.

TCR beta CDR3 region amplification was performed from RNA transcripts. TCR CDR3 regions were first amplified by RT-PCR with HTBI primers. TCRdb re-derived calls from the multiplex PCR reads in MiXCR, one entry per CDR3 protein. Among roughly 740,000 distinct CDR3 sequences, roughly 15% were seen once, and the ten largest hold around 8%. The junction had 11 bases not matched to a gene; V was cut back by 7 bases and J by 5 bases. Germline V CDR1 and CDR2: DFQATT, SNEGSKA (reference sequence). The CDR3 covers 14 residues. Diagnosing involved the use of clinical symptoms, serum thyroxine and TRAb, thyroid ultrasound and orbital computed tomography.

This sequence originates from a man between 18 and 35 years old with Graves' hyperthyroidism. The sequencing input was blood. The chain has TRBV20-1 and TRBJ2-5; 9 bases align to TRBD2. The CDR3 is CSVSGGLAWETQYF. The DNA of the CDR3 is TGCAGTGTTAGCGGAGGACTAGCGTGGGAGACCCAGTACTTC.